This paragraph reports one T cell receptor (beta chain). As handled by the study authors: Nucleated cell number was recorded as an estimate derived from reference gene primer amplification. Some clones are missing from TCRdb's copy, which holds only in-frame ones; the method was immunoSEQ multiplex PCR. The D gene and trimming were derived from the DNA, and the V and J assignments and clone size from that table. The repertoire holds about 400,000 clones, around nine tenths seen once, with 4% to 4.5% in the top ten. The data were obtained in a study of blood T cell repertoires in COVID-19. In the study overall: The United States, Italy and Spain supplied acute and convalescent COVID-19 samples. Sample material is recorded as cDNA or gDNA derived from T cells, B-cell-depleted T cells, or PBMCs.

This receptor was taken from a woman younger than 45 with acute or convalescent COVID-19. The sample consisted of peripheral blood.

The CDR3 spells CASSINRPGSGADTQYF. For the CDR3, the DNA is TGTGCCAGTAGTATTAACCGACCGGGCTCCGGGGCAGATACGCAGTATTTT. The V and J genes are TRBV19 and TRBJ2-3; a possible D gene is TRBD2 (5 bases). V was cut by 3 bases and J by 4 bases, with 20 bases left in between. The germline CDR1 and CDR2 sequences are LNHDA and SQIVND (reference sequence). CDR3 length: 17 residues.